These T cell receptor beta chains were read from a single sample in a study of Graves' ophthalmopathy and Graves' hyperthyroidism. One entry per CDR3 protein, called by TCRdb with MiXCR from the multiplex PCR reads. This table holds over 450,000 distinct CDR3 sequences, over 13% found once. The sequenced sample consisted of blood. These receptors all stem from a woman aged 25 to 39 with Graves' ophthalmopathy. The CDR3 runs from the conserved cysteine through the conserved F or W.

v_call	j_call	cdr3_aa
TRBV12-3/TRBV12-4	TRBJ2-5	CASSLEHPGGTQYF
TRBV28	TRBJ2-7	CASRPGRTGTSGSSYEQYF
TRBV28	TRBJ2-1	CASSLLRFSYNEQFF
TRBV28	TRBJ1-5	CASSLGQAGSQPQHF
TRBV11-2	TRBJ2-2	CASSLGVRGRVTGELFF
TRBV19	TRBJ1-2	CASSKTGLYGYTF
TRBV30	TRBJ2-7	CAWSVQGLYYEQYF
TRBV6-5	TRBJ2-2	CATIRGHLDTGELFF
TRBV12-3/TRBV12-4	TRBJ2-5	CASSDPLAGAPRVTQYF
TRBV28	TRBJ2-7	CASSTSFEWTGPYEQYF
TRBV20-1	TRBJ2-7	CSANPPYLYEQYF
TRBV6-2/TRBV6-3	TRBJ1-5	CASSRPWGAGEPQHF
TRBV20-1	TRBJ1-2	CSARPGGYTF
TRBV5-1	TRBJ1-2	CASSVTTGSQGGYTF
TRBV10-3	TRBJ1-1	CAISDPDTEAFF
TRBV6-2/TRBV6-3	TRBJ2-6	CASSYEASGANVLTF
TRBV2	TRBJ1-2	CASSARELIEGYTF
TRBV6-2/TRBV6-3	TRBJ2-7	CACRTGGASEQYF
TRBV6-2/TRBV6-3	TRBJ2-2	CASNHLLGQTNTGELFF
TRBV12-3/TRBV12-4	TRBJ2-4	CASSFLLAGQNIQYF
TRBV6-2/TRBV6-3	TRBJ2-4	CASSLGAVNIQYF
TRBV12-3/TRBV12-4	TRBJ2-7	CASSRGGIHEQYF
TRBV12-3/TRBV12-4	TRBJ1-5	CASSLSADNQPQHF
TRBV20-1	TRBJ2-7	CSARRWGQPYEQYF
TRBV30	TRBJ2-2	CAWSSGQGTGELFF
TRBV28	TRBJ2-5	CASSLQGAYETQYF
TRBV6-1	TRBJ1-1	CATQETGIMNTEAFF
TRBV9	TRBJ2-2	CASSVQREGNEGGELFF
TRBV7-8	TRBJ2-7	CASSSGDRVTYEQYF
TRBV20-1	TRBJ2-7	CSAWDGGSSYEQYF
TRBV4-1	TRBJ1-1	CASSQDRSGRQTAFF
TRBV11-2	TRBJ1-1	CASSLDQKPEAFF
TRBV12-3/TRBV12-4	TRBJ1-6	CASSRGQGARNSPLHF
TRBV12-3/TRBV12-4	TRBJ1-5	CASSLYRGASNQPQHF